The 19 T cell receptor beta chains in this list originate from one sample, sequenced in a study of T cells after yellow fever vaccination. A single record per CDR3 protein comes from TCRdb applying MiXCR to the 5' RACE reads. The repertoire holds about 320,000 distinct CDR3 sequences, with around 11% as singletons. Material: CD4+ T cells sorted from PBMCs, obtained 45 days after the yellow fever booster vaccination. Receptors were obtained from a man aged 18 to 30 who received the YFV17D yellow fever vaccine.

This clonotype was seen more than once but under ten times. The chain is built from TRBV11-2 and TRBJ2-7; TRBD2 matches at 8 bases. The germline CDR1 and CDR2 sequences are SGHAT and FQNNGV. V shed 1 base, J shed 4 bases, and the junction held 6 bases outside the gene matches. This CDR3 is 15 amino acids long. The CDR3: CASSLVSSGRYEQYF. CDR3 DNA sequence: TGTGCCAGCAGCTTAGTGTCTAGCGGGCGATACGAGCAGTACTTC.

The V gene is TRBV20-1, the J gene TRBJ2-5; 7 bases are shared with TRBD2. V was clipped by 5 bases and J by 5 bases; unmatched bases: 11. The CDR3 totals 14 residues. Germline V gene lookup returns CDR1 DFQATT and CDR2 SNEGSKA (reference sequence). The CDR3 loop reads CSASPLLGRETQYF. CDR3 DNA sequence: TGCAGTGCTTCCCCACTACTCGGGAGGGAGACCCAGTACTTC.

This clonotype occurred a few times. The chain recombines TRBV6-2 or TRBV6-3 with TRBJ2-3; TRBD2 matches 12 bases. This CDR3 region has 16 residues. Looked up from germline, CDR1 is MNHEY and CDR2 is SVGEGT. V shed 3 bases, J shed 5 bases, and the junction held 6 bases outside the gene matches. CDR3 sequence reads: CASSYGLAGPRDTQYF. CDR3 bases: TGTGCCAGCAGTTATGGACTAGCGGGGCCACGAGATACGCAGTATTTT.

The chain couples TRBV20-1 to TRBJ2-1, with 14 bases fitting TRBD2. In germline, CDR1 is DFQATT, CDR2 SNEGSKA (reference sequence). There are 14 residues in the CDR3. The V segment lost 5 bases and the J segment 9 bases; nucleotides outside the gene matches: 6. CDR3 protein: CSASGTSGGTEQFF. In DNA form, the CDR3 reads TGCAGTGCTTCCGGGACTAGCGGGGGTACTGAGCAGTTCTTC.

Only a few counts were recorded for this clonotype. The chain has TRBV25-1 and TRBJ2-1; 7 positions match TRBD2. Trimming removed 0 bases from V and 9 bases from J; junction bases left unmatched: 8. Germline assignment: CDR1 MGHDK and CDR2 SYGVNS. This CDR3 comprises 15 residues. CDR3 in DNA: TGTGCCAGCAGTGAATATAGGGTTGGGGGGGGTGAGCAGTTCTTC. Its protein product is CASSEYRVGGGEQFF.

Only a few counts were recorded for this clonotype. The CDR3 protein is CASPERVVNEQFF. The DNA of the CDR3 is TGTGCCAGCCCGGAGCGGGTTGTGAATGAGCAGTTCTTC. The V and J genes are TRBV21-1 and TRBJ2-1; the DNA was not used to check the table's D call, TRBD2. TRBV21-1 is an annotated pseudogene. The CDR3 sequence is 13 residues long.

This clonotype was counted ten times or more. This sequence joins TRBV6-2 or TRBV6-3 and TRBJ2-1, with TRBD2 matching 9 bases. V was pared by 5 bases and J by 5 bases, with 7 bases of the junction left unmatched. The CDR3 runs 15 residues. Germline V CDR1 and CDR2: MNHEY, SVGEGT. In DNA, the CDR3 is TGTGCCAGCAGTCCCCTAGCGGGGAATAACAATGAGCAGTTCTTC. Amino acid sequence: CASSPLAGNNNEQFF.

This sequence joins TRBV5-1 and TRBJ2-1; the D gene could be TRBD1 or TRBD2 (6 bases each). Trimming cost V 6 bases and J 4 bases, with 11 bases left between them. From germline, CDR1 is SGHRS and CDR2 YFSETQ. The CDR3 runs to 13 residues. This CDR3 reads CASKGGTYNEQFF. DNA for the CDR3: TGCGCCAGCAAAGGGGGGACGTACAATGAGCAGTTCTTC.

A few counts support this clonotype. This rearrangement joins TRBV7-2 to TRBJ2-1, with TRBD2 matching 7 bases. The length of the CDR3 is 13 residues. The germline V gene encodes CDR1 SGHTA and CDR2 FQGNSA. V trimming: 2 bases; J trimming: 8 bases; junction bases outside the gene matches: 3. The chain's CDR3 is CASSLFGGDEQFF. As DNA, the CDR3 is TGTGCCAGCAGCTTATTTGGGGGGGATGAGCAGTTCTTC.

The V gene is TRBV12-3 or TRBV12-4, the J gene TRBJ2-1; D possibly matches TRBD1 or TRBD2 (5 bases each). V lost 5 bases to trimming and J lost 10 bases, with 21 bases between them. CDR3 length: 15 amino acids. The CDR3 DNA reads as TGTGCCAGCAGTCCTAGAGGGACCTTCTCCAGAGAGCAGTTCTTC. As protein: CASSPRGTFSREQFF.

CDR3 DNA: TGTGCCAGCAGTGAAGCGGAGGCTAGCTCCTACAATGAGCAGTTCTTC. It codes for CASSEAEASSYNEQFF. V usage is TRBV6-1 and J usage is TRBJ2-1, with a tentative D call TRBD2 (5 bases). Trimming removed 0 bases at V and 0 bases at J, with 9 bases between. This CDR3 comprises 16 residues. Germline V gene data show CDR1 as MNHNS and CDR2 as SASEGT.

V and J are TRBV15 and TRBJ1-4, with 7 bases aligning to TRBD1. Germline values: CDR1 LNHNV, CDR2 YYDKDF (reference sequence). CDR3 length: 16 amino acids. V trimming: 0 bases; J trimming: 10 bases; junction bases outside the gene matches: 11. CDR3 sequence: CATSREVRQGDGKLFF. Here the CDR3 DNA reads TGTGCCACCAGCAGAGAGGTGAGACAGGGTGACGGAAAACTGTTTTTT.

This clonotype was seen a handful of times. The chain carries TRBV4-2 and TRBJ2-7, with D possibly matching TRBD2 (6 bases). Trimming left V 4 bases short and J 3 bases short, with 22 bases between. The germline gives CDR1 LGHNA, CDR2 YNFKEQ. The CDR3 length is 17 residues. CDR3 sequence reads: CASSLRPQSGVNYEQYF. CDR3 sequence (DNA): TGTGCCAGCAGCCTCAGACCCCAATCGGGGGTGAACTACGAGCAGTACTTC.

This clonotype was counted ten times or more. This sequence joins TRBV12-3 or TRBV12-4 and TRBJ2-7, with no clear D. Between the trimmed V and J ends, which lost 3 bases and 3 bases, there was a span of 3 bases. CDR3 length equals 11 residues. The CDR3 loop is CASSFNYEQYF. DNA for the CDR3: TGTGCCAGCAGTTTCAACTACGAGCAGTACTTC.

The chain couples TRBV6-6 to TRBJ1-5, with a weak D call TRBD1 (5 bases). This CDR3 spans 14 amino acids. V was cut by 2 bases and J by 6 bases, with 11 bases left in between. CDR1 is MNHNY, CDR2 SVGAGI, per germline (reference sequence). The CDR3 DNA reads TGTGCCAGCAGTTACAAGGGGAGGGGTCAGCCCCAGCATTTT. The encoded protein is CASSYKGRGQPQHF.

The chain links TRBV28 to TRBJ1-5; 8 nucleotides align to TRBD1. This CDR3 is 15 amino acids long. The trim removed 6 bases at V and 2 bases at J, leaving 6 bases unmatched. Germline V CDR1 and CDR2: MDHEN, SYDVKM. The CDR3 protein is CASSTEGQGNQPQHF. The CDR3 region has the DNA TGTGCCAGCAGCACAGAGGGACAGGGCAATCAGCCCCAGCATTTT.

CDR3 in amino acids: CASSWTGLSAPDTQYF. The CDR3, as DNA: TGCGCCAGCAGCTGGACGGGACTTTCCGCACCAGATACGCAGTATTTT. The V gene is TRBV5-1, the J gene TRBJ2-3, with a possible D match to TRBD2 (6 bases). From germline, CDR1 is SGHRS and CDR2 YFSETQ. The CDR3 runs to 16 residues. V lost 3 bases to trimming and J lost 4 bases, with 18 bases between them.

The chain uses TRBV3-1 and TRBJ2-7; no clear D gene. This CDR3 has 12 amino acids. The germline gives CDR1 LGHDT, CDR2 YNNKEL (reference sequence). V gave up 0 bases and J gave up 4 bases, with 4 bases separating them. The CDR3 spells CASSQEGYEQYF. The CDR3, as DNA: TGTGCCAGCAGCCAAGAGGGGTACGAGCAGTACTTC.

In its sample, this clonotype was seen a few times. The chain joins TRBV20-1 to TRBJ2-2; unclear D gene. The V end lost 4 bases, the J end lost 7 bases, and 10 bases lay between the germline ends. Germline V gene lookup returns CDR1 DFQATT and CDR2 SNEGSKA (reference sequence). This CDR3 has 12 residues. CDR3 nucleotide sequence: TGCAGTGCTAAGGGCAACGTCGGGGAGCTGTTTTTT. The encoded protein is CSAKGNVGELFF.